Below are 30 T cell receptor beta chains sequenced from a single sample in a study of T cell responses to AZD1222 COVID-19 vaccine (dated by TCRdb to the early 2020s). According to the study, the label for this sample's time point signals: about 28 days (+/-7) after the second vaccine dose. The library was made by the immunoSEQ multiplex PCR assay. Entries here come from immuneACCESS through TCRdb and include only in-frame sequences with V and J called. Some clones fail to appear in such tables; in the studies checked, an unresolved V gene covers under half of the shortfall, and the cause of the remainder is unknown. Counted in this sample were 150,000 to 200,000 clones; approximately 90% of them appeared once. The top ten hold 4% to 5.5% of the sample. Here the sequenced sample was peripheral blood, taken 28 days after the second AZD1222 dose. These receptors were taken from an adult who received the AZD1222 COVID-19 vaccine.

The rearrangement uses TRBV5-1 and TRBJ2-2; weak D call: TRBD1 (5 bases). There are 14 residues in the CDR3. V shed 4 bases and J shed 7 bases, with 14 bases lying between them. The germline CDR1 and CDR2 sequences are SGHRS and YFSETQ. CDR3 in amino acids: CASSPASRVGELFF. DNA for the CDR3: TGCGCCAGCAGCCCGGCCAGCAGGGTCGGGGAGCTGTTTTTT.

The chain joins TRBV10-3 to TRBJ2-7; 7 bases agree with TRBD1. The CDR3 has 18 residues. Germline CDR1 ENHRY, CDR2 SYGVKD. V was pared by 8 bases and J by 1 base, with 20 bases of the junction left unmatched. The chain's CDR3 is CAIHGDSSNSGGSYEQYF. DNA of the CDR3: TGTGCCATCCATGGGGACAGTTCGAATTCTGGAGGTTCCTACGAGCAGTACTTC.

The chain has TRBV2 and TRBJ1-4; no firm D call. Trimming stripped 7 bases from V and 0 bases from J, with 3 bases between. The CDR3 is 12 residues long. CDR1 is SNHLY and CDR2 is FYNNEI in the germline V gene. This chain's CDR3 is CASKTTNEKLFF. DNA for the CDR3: TGTGCCAGCAAGACAACTAATGAAAAACTGTTTTTT.

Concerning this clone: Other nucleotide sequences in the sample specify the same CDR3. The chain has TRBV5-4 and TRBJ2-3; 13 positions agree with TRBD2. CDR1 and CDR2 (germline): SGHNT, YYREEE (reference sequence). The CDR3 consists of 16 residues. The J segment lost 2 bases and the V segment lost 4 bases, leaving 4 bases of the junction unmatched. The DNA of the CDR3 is TGTGCCAGCAGCCGCGGACTAGCGGGGGCCACAGATACGCAGTATTTT. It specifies CASSRGLAGATDTQYF. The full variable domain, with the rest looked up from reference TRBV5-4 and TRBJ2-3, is ETGVTQSPTHLIKTRGQQVTLRCSSQSGHNTVSWYQQALGQGPQFIFQYYREEENGRGNFPPRFSGLQFPNYSSELNVNALELDDSALYLCASSRGLAGATDTQYFGPGTRLTVL.

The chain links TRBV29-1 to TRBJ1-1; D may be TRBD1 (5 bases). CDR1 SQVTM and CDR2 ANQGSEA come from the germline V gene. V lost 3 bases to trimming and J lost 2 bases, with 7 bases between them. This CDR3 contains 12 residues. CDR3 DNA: TGCAGCGTTGACGGGGGAAACACTGAAGCTTTCTTT. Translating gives CSVDGGNTEAFF.

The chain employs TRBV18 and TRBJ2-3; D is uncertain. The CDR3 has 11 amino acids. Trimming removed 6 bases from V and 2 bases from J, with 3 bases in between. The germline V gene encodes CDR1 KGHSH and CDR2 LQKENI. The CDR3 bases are TGTGCCAGCTCCCTCACAGATACGCAGTATTTT. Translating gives CASSLTDTQYF.

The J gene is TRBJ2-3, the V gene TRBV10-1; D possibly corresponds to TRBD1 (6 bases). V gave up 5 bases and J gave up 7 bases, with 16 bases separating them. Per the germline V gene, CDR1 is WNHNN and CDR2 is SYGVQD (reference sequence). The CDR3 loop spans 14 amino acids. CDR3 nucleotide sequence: TGCGCCAGCAGTCTAAGGACAGAAGCCCATACGCAGTATTTT. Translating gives CASSLRTEAHTQYF.

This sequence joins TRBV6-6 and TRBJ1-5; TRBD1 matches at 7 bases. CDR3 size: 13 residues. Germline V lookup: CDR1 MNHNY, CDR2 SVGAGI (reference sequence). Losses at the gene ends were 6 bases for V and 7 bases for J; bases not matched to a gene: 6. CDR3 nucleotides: TGTGCCAGCAGCCCGACAGGGTTCCAGCCCCAGCATTTT. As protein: CASSPTGFQPQHF.

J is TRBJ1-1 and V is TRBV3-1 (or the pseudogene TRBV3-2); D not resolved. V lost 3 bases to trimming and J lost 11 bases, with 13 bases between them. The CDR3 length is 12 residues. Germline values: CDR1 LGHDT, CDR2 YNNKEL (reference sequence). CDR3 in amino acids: CASSHSGKTAFF. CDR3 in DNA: TGTGCCAGCAGCCACTCTGGTAAGACGGCTTTCTTT.

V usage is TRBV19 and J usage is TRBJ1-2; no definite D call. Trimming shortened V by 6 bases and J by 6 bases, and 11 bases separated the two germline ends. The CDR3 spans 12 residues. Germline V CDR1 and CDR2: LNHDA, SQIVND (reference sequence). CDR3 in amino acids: CASSPRADGYTF. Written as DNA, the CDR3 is TGTGCCAGTAGCCCCCGGGCCGATGGCTACACCTTC.

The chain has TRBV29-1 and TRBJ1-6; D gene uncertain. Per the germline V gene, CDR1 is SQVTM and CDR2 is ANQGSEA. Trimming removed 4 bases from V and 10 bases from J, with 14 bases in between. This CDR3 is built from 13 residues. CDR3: CSVADSARSPLHF. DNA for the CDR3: TGCAGCGTTGCCGACTCGGCCCGGTCACCCCTCCACTTT.

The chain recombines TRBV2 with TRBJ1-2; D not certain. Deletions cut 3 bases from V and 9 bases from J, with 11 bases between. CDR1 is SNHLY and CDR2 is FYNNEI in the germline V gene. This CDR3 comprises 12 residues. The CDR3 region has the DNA TGTGCCAGCAGTGATAGTAGGGCGAGCTACACCTTC. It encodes CASSDSRASYTF.

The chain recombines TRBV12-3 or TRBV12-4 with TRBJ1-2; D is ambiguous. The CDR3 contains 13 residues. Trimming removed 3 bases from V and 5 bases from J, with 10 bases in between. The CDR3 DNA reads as TGTGCCAGCAGTTTGGCAGGCCCTTATGGCTACACCTTC. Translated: CASSLAGPYGYTF.

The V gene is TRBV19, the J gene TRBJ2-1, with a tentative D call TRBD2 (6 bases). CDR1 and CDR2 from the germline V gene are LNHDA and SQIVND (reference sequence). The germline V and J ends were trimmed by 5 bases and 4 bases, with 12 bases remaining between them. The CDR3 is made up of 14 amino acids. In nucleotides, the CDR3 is TGTGCCAGTAGTCCCGGGGACTGGTACAATGAGCAGTTCTTC. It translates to CASSPGDWYNEQFF.

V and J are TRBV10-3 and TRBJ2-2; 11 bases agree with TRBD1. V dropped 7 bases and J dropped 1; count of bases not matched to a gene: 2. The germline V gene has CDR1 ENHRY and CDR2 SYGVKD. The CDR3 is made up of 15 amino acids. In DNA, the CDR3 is TGTGCCATCAAGGGGACAGGGGGGAACACCGGGGAGCTGTTTTTT. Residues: CAIKGTGGNTGELFF.

CDR3: CASSFGQGRGNQPQHF. In DNA form, the CDR3 reads TGTGCCAGCAGCTTTGGACAGGGACGGGGCAATCAGCCCCAGCATTTT. The chain couples TRBV7-9 to TRBJ1-5; 8 bases are a match to TRBD1. Germline V CDR1 and CDR2: SEHNR, FQNEAQ (reference sequence). V shed 3 bases and J 2 bases; nucleotides not matched to a gene: 6. The CDR3 loop spans 16 amino acids.

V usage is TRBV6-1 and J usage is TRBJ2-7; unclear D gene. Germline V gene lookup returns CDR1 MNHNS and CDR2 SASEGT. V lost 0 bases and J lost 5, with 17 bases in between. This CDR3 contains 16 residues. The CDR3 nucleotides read TGTGCCAGCAGTGAAGCCCAGACGGCCTTAGACCACGAGCAGTACTTC. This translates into CASSEAQTALDHEQYF.

The CDR3 here is CASSQSRGLYGYTF. The DNA for the CDR3 is TGCGCCAGCAGCCAATCAAGGGGGTTATATGGCTACACCTTC. The chain couples TRBV4-3 to TRBJ1-2; tentative D call: TRBD1 (6 bases). Trimming cost V 2 bases and J 5 bases, with 12 bases left between them. Germline V gene data show CDR1 as LGHNA and CDR2 as YSLEER. There are 14 residues in the CDR3.

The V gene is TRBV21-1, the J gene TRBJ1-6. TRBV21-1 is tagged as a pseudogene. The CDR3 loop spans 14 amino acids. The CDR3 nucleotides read TGTGCCAGGGGAGACAGTTTCATAAATTCACCCCTCCACTTT. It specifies CARGDSFINSPLHF.

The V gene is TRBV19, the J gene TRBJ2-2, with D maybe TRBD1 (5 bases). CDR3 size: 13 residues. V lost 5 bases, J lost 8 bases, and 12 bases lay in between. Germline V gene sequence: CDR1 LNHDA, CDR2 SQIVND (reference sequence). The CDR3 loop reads CASSLIGAGELFF. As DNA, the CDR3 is TGTGCCAGTAGTCTAATTGGGGCGGGGGAGCTGTTTTTT.

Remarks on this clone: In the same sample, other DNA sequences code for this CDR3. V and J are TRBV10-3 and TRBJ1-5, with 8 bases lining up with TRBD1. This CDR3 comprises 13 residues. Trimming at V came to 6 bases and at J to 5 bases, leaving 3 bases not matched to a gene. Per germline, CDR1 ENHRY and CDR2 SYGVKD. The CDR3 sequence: CAIRGQGDQPQHF. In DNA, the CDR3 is TGTGCCATCAGAGGACAGGGCGATCAGCCCCAGCATTTT.

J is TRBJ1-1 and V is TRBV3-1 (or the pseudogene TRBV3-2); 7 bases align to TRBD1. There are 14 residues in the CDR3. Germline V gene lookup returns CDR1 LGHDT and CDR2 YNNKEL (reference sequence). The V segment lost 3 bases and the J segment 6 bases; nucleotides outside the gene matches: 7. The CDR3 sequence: CASSQPGDRSEAFF. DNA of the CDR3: TGTGCCAGCAGCCAGCCCGGGGACAGATCTGAAGCTTTCTTT.

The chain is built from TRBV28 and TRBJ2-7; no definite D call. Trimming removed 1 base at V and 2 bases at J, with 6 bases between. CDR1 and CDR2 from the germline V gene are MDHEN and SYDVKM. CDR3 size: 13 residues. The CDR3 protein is CASSLSQAYEQYF. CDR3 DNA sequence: TGTGCCAGCAGTTTATCTCAAGCCTACGAGCAGTACTTC.

Written as DNA, the CDR3 is TGTGCCTGGGGCAAGCGGGACAGGGGCACCTTC. Protein: CAWGKRDRGTF. This chain connects TRBV30 to TRBJ1-2; TRBD1 aligns across 10 bases. CDR1 is GTSNPN and CDR2 is SVGIG in the germline V gene (reference sequence). The CDR3 runs 11 residues. The ends lost 5 bases at V and 13 bases at J; junction bases unmatched: 7.

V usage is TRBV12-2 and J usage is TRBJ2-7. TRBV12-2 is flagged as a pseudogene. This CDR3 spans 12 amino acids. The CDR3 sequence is CASPGGVYEQYF. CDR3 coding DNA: TGTGCAAGTCCGGGTGGGGTCTACGAGCAGTACTTC.

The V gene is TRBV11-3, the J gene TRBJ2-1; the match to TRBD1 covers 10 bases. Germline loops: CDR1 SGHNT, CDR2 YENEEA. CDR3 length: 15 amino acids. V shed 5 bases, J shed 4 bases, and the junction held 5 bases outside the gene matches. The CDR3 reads CASSDGTGAYNEQFF. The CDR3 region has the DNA TGTGCCAGCAGCGACGGGACAGGGGCGTACAATGAGCAGTTCTTC. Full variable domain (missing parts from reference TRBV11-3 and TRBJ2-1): EAGVVQSPRYKIIEKKQPVAFWCNPISGHNTLYWYLQNLGQGPELLIRYENEEAVDDSQLPKDRFSAERLKGVDSTLKIQPAELGDSAVYLCASSDGTGAYNEQFFGPGTRLTVL.

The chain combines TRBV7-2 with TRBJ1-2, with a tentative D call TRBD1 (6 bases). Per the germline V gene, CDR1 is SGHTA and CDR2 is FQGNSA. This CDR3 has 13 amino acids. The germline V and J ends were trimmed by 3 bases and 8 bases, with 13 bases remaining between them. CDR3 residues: CASSFRERGGYTF. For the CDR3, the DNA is TGTGCCAGCAGCTTTCGTGAAAGGGGGGGCTACACCTTC.

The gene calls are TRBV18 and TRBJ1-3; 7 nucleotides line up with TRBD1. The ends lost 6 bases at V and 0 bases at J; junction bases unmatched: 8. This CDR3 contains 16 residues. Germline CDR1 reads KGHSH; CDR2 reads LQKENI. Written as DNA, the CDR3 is TGTGCCAGCTCCCCGGGACAGTCGAACTCTGGAAACACCATATATTTT. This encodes CASSPGQSNSGNTIYF.

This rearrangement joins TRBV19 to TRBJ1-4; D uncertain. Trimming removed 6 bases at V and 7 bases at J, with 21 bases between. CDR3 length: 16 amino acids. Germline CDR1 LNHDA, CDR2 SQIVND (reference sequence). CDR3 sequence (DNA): TGTGCCAGTAGCCTCAAACTGGGGATTCCCGGTGAAAAACTGTTTTTT. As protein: CASSLKLGIPGEKLFF.

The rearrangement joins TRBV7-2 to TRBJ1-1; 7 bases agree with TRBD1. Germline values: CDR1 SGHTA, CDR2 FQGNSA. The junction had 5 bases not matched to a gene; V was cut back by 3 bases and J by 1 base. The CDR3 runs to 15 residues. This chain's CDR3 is CASSFGDSTNTEAFF. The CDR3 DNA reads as TGTGCCAGCAGCTTCGGGGACAGCACGAACACTGAAGCTTTCTTT.